This is a list of T cell receptor beta chains from one sample in a study of T cells after yellow fever vaccination. TCRdb re-derived calls from the 5' RACE reads in MiXCR, one entry per CDR3 protein. Among about 630,000 distinct CDR3 sequences listed, over 9% were seen once. The input for sequencing was PBMCs, taken on the day of the yellow fever booster vaccination. The receptors here all came from a man aged 30 to 45 who received the YFV17D yellow fever vaccine. Each CDR3 is given with its conserved first and last residue. A D gene is named only where the DNA matches it firmly. Not all rows give a size; the values are once, few, many and, for expanded clones, a class.

V gene: TRBV12-3/TRBV12-4
D gene: TRBD2
clone size: NA
J gene: TRBJ2-3
CDR3 DNA: TGTGCCAGCAGTTGGGGACTAGCGGGAGAGGTTACGCAGTTTTTT
CDR3 protein: CASSWGLAGEVTQFF

V gene: TRBV7-2
D gene: NA
clone size: NA
J gene: TRBJ2-2
CDR3 DNA: TGTGCCAGCACCGAATATCAGGCGAACACCGGGGAGCTGTTTTTT
CDR3 protein: CASTEYQANTGELFF

V gene: TRBV28
D gene: NA
clone size: NA
J gene: TRBJ2-5
CDR3 DNA: TGTGCCAGCGCGCCACCCCTAAAAGAGACCCAGTACTTC
CDR3 protein: CASAPPLKETQYF

V gene: TRBV19
D gene: TRBD1
clone size: NA
J gene: TRBJ2-7
CDR3 DNA: TGTGCCACCTCAGACAGGGCCAAGGAGTACTTC
CDR3 protein: CATSDRAKEYF

V gene: TRBV7-9
D gene: TRBD2
clone size: NA
J gene: TRBJ2-7
CDR3 DNA: TGTGCCAGCAGGGGGACTAGCGCCTACGAGCAGTACTTC
CDR3 protein: CASRGTSAYEQYF

V gene: TRBV28
D gene: NA
clone size: NA
J gene: TRBJ2-7
CDR3 DNA: TGTGCCAGCAGTTTAGGGACAAGAGTGAACGAGCAGTACTTC
CDR3 protein: CASSLGTRVNEQYF

V gene: TRBV20-1
D gene: TRBD2
clone size: few
J gene: TRBJ2-1
CDR3 DNA: TGCAGTGCTAGAATTAGCGGGAGGGCGTATGAGCAGTTCTTC
CDR3 protein: CSARISGRAYEQFF

V gene: TRBV7-2
D gene: TRBD1
clone size: NA
J gene: TRBJ1-2
CDR3 DNA: TGTGCCAGCAGCTTAGCAGGGCGACAGGGTGTTGGTGGCTACACCTTC
CDR3 protein: CASSLAGRQGVGGYTF

V gene: TRBV6-1
D gene: NA
clone size: few
J gene: TRBJ2-7
CDR3 DNA: TGTGCCAGCACGGCCGGGGCGGGCCCCTACGAGCAGTACTTC
CDR3 protein: CASTAGAGPYEQYF

V gene: TRBV6-1
D gene: NA
clone size: NA
J gene: TRBJ1-1
CDR3 DNA: TGTGCCACCCAAGCAAGCGGGGGAACTGAAGCTTTCTTT
CDR3 protein: CATQASGGTEAFF

V gene: TRBV12-3/TRBV12-4
D gene: TRBD1
clone size: NA
J gene: TRBJ2-5
CDR3 DNA: TGTGCCAGCACCTCGGACAGGACTCATCGAGAGACCCAGTACTTC
CDR3 protein: CASTSDRTHRETQYF

V gene: TRBV11-2
D gene: TRBD2
clone size: few
J gene: TRBJ2-1
CDR3 DNA: TGTGCCAGCAGATCCCATAGCGGGAGGGCCAATGAGCAGTTCTTC
CDR3 protein: CASRSHSGRANEQFF